The source of this T cell receptor beta chain is a study of blood T cells in healthy people across ages. About the study: Per every two T cells, about one barcoded beta molecule was captured by template switching.

V lost 5 bases and J lost 6; bases outside the gene matches: 12. Germline-derived CDR1 and CDR2 are SGHTA and FQGNSA. The CDR3 has 16 amino acids. Study-level points and caveats: Naive CD4+ cell counts and diversity both ran higher in long-lived than in aged donors.

The second PCR ran about 6 to 12 cycles with a sample-barcoded 5' primer and J-beta primers. Each CDR3 protein is one row after TCRdb ran MiXCR on the 5' RACE reads. Here the sample spans 600,000 to 650,000 distinct CDR3 sequences, under 70% being singletons. This clonotype has only a few counts. Its specificity is unknown. Each sample yielded at least 5 micrograms of PBMC total RNA. The source of this sequence is a man aged 55 to 69 in good health. This rearrangement joins TRBV7-2 to TRBJ2-1; 8 bases map to TRBD2. What was sequenced was blood. The CDR3 coding sequence is TGTGCCAGCAGCCGACTAATGGGGCTAGCGGGCAATGAGCAGTTCTTC. Its protein product is CASSRLMGLAGNEQFF.